What follows is one TCR beta chain and its context. In the original workflow: Reference gene primers were amplified, and this amplification served to estimate nucleated cell counts. Sequenced by immunoSEQ multiplex PCR; TCRdb stores in-frame clones only, minus some. D and trimming come from the DNA, and the V and J calls and clone size come from that table. The table lists about 300,000 clones, more than 70% of them singletons, with 5% to 7.5% in the top ten. The sample originates from a study of blood T cell repertoires in COVID-19. Study details: Samples of COVID-19 (acute and convalescent) were obtained from the United States, Italy and Spain. T cells, B-cell-depleted T cells, or PBMCs supplied cDNA or gDNA.

This CDR3 is 13 amino acids long. The trim removed 6 bases at V and 10 bases at J, leaving 9 bases unmatched. Per the germline V gene, CDR1 is SGHVS and CDR2 is FNYEAQ. Sequenced input: peripheral blood. This TCR came from a man younger than 30 who had recovered from COVID-19. This rearrangement joins TRBV7-6 to TRBJ1-2; 9 bases align to TRBD1. CDR3 nucleotides: TGTGCCAGCAGATCGGGGACAGGGTTGGACTACACCTTC. Translated, it gives CASRSGTGLDYTF.